The clone carrying this TCR beta chain appeared a few times. Antigen unknown. The sample comes from a study of graft-versus-host responses after intestinal transplantation. Study information: Induction with anti-thymocyte globulin, then tacrolimus and steroids for roughly three years, was given to all recipients.

Profiling relied on immunoSEQ multiplex PCR, and the TCRdb table lists in-frame clones only, not all of them. This sample has about 40,000 clones; 75% to 95% occur once, and the top ten carry approximately 2.2%. Overall study findings and caveats: GvH clones detected in recipient marrow included some appearing first in ileum or blood. Some patients had graft-donor T cell macrochimerism. In their allografts, the ratios of graft-versus-host to host-versus-graft T cell clones were high. With peak circulating GvH clone levels came an association with early post-transplant HvG declines.

The germline gives CDR1 SEHNR, CDR2 FQNEAQ (reference sequence). The CDR3 has 11 amino acids. The V and J ends lost 0 bases and 6 bases respectively, with 2 bases between them. The sequence was obtained from a human patient who received an intestinal transplant, so some T cells may come from the graft donor. The chain joins TRBV7-9 to TRBJ1-1, with D uncertain. The material sequenced was PBMCs, taken 300 to 320 days after intestinal transplant. CDR3 in amino acids: CASSLAAEAFF. The CDR3 DNA reads TGTGCCAGCAGCTTAGCTGCTGAAGCTTTCTTT.